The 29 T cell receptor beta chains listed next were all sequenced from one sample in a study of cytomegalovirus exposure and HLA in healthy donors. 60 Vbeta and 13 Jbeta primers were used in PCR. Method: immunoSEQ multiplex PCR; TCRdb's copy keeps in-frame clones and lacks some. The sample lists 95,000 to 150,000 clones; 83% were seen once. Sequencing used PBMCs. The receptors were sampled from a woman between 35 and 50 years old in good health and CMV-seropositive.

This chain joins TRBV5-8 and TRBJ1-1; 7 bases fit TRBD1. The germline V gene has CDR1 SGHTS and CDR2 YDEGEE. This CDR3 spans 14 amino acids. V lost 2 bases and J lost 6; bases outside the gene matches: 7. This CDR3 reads CASSFQGVYAEAFF. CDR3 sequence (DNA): TGTGCCAGCAGCTTTCAGGGGGTCTACGCTGAAGCTTTCTTT.

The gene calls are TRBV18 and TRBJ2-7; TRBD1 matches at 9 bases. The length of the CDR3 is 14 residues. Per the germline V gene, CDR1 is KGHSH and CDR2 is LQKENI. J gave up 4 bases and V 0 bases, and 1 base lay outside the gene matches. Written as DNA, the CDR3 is TGTGCCAGCTCACCACCGACAGGGGGTTACGAGCAGTACTTC. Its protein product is CASSPPTGGYEQYF.

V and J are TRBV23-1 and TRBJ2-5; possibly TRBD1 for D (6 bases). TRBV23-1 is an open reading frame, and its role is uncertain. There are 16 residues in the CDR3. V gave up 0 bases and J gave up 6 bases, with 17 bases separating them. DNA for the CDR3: TGCGCCAGCAGTCAATCATGGTCAGGGGCTAAAAAGACCCAGTACTTC. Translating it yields CASSQSWSGAKKTQYF.

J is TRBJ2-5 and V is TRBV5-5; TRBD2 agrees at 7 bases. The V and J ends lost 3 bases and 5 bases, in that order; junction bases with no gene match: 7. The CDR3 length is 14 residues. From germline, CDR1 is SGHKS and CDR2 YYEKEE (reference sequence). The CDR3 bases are TGTGCCAGCAGCTCCGTGGGAGGGACGGAGACCCAGTACTTC. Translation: CASSSVGGTETQYF. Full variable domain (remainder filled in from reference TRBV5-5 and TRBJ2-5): DAGVTQSPTHLIKTRGQQVTLRCSPISGHKSVSWYQQVLGQGPQFIFQYYEKEERGRGNFPDRFSARQFPNYSSELNVNALLLGDSALYLCASSSVGGTETQYFGPGTRLLVL.

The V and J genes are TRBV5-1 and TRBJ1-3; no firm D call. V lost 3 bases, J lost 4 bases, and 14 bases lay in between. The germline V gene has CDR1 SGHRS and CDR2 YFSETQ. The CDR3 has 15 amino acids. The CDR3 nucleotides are TGCGCCAGCAGCTCGGGTCCCAACCCCGGAAACACCATATATTTT. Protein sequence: CASSSGPNPGNTIYF.

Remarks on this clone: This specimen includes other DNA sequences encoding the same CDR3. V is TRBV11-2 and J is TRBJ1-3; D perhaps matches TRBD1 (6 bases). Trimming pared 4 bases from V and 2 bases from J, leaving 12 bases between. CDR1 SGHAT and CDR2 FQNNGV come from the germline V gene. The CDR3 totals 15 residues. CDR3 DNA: TGTGCCAGCAGCTACGTACAGGGTGCTGGAAACACCATATATTTT. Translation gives CASSYVQGAGNTIYF. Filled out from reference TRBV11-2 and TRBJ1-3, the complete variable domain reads EAGVAQSPRYKIIEKRQSVAFWCNPISGHATLYWYQQILGQGPKLLIQFQNNGVVDDSQLPKDRFSAERLKGVDSTLKIQPAKLEDSAVYLCASSYVQGAGNTIYFGEGSWLTVV.

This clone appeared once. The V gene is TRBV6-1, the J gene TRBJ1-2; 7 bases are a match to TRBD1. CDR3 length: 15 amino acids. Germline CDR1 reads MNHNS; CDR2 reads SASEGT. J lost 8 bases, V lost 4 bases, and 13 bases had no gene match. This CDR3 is CASSVDDRVGKGYTF. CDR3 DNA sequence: TGTGCCAGCAGTGTGGATGACAGGGTGGGGAAAGGCTACACCTTC.

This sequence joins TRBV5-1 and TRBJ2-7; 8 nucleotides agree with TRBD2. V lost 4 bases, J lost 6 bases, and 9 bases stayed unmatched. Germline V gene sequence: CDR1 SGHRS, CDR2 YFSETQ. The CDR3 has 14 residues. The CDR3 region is CASSDSGNWAEQYF. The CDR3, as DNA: TGCGCCAGCAGCGATAGCGGGAATTGGGCCGAGCAGTACTTC.

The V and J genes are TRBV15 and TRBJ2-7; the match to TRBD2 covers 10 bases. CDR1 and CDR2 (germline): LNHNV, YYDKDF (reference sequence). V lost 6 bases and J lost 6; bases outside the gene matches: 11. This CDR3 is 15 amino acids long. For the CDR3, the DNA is TGTGCCACCAGGGGGGAACTAGCGGGGAGAAGCGAGCAGTACTTC. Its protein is CATRGELAGRSEQYF.

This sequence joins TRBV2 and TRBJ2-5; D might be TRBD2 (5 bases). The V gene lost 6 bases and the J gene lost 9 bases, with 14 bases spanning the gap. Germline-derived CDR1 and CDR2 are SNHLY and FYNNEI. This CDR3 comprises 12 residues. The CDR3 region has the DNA TGTGCCAGCAGGACTGGGGTGGAGGCCCAGTACTTC. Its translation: CASRTGVEAQYF. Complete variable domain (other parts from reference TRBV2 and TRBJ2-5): EPEVTQTPSHQVTQMGQEVILRCVPISNHLYFYWYRQILGQKVEFLVSFYNNEISEKSEIFDDQFSVERPDGSNFTLKIRSTKLEDSAMYFCASRTGVEAQYFGPGTRLLVL.

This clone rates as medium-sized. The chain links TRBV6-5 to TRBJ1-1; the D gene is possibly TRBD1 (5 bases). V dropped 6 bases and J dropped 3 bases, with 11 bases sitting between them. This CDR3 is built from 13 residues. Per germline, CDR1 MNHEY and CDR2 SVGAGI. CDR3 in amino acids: CASRAGLHTEAFF. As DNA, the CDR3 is TGTGCCAGCAGAGCAGGGTTGCACACTGAAGCTTTCTTT.

The CDR3 loop is CASSLDRGGYNEQFF. For the CDR3, the DNA is TGTGCCAGCAGCCTGGACAGGGGGGGCTACAATGAGCAGTTCTTC. This chain links TRBV14 with TRBJ2-1; TRBD1 agrees at 10 bases. The CDR3 consists of 15 residues. The V gene's germline CDR1 is SGHDN and CDR2 FVKESK. V lost 4 bases and J lost 3; bases outside the gene matches: 3.

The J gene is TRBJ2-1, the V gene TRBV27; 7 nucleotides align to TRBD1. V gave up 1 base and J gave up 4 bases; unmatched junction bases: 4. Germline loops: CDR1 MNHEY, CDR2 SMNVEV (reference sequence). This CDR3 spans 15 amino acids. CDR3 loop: CASSLYGTEYNEQFF. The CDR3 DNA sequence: TGTGCCAGCAGTTTATATGGGACAGAATACAATGAGCAGTTCTTC.

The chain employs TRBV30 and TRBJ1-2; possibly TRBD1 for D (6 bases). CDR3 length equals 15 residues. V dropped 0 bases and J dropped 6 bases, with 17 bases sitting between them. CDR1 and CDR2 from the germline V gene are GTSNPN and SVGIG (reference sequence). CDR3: CAWSVWGGARDGYTF. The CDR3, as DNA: TGTGCCTGGAGTGTATGGGGGGGGGCCAGGGATGGCTACACCTTC.

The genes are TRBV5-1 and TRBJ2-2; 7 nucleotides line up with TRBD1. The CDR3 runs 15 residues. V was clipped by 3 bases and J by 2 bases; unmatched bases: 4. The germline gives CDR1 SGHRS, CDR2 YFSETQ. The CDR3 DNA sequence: TGCGCCAGCAGCTCCGGGACAGCAAACACCGGGGAGCTGTTTTTT. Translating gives CASSSGTANTGELFF.

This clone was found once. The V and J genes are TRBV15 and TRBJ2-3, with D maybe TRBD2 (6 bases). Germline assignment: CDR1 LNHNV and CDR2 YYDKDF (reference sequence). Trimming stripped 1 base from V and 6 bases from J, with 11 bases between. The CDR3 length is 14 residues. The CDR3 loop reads CATSRGRELDTQYF. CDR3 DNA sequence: TGTGCCACCAGCAGAGGACGGGAGTTGGATACGCAGTATTTT.

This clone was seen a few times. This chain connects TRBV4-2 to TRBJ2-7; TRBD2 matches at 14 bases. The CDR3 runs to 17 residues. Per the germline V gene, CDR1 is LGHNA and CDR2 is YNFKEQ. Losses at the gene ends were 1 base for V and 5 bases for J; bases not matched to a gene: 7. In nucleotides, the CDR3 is TGTGCCAGCAGCCAAGTGGAGGGACTAGCGGGAGTCGACGAGCAGTACTTC. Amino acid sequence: CASSQVEGLAGVDEQYF.

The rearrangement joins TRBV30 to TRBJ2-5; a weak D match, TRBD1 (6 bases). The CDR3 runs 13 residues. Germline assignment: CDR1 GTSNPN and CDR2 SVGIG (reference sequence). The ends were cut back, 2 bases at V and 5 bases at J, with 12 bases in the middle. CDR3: CAWSRDRKETQYF. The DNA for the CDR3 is TGTGCCTGGAGTAGAGACAGGAAGGAGACCCAGTACTTC. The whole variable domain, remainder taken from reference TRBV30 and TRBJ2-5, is SQTIHQWPATLVQPVGSPLSLECTVEGTSNPNLYWYRQAAGRGLQLLFYSVGIGQISSEVPQNLSASRPQDRQFILSSKKLLLSDSGFYLCAWSRDRKETQYFGPGTRLLVL.

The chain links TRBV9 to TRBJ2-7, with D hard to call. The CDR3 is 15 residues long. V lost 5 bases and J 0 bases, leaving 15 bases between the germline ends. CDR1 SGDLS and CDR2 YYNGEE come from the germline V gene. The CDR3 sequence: CASSETGSSSYEQYF. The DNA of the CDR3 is TGTGCCAGCAGTGAGACGGGTTCCAGCTCCTACGAGCAGTACTTC.

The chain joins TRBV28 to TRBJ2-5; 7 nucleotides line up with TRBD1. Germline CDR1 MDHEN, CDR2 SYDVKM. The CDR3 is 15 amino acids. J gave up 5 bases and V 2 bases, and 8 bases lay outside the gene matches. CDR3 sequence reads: CASSLRTGHGETQYF. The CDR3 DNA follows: TGTGCCAGCAGTTTAAGGACAGGTCATGGGGAGACCCAGTACTTC.

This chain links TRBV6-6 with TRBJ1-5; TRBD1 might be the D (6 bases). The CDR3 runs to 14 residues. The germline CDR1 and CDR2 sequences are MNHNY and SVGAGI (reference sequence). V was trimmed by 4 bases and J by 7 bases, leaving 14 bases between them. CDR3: CASSSQGIGQPQHF. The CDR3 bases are TGTGCCAGCAGTTCACAGGGAATAGGGCAGCCCCAGCATTTT.

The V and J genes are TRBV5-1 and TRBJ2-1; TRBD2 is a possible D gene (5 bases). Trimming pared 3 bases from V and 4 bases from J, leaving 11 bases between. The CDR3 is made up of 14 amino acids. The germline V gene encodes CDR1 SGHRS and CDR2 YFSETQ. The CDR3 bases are TGCGCCAGCAGCTCTCAACTAGTATACAATGAGCAGTTCTTC. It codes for CASSSQLVYNEQFF.

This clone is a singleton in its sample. CDR3 in amino acids: CASSDYRDSDNEQFF. CDR3 DNA sequence: TGCGCCAGCAGTGATTACCGGGACTCGGACAATGAGCAGTTCTTC. This chain links TRBV10-1 with TRBJ2-1; a possible D gene is TRBD2 (6 bases). The V gene lost 3 bases and the J gene lost 5 bases, with 14 bases spanning the gap. The CDR3 totals 15 residues. Germline CDR1 and CDR2: WNHNN and SYGVQD (reference sequence).

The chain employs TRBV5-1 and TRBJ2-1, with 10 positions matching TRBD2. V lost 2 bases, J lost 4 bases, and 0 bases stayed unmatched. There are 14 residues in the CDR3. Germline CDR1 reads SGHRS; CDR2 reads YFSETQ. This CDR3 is CASSLLAGYNEQFF. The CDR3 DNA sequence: TGCGCCAGCAGCTTACTAGCGGGATACAATGAGCAGTTCTTC.

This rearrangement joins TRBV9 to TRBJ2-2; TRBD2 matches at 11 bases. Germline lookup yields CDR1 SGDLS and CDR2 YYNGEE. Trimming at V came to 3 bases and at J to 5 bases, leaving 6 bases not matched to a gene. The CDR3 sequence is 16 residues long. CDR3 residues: CASSAPGLAATGELFF. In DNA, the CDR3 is TGTGCCAGCAGCGCTCCGGGACTAGCGGCTACCGGGGAGCTGTTTTTT.

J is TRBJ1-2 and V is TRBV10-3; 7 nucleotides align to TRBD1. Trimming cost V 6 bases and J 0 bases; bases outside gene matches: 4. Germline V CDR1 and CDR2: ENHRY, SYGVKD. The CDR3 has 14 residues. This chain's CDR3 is CAIREDRPNYGYTF. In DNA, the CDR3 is TGTGCCATCAGAGAGGACAGGCCTAACTATGGCTACACCTTC.

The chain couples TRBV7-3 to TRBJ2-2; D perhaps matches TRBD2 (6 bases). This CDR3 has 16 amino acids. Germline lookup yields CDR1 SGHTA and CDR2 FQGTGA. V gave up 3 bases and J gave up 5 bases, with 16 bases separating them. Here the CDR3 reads CASSFPPGVTTGELFF. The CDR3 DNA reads TGTGCCAGCAGCTTTCCTCCGGGAGTAACTACCGGGGAGCTGTTTTTT.

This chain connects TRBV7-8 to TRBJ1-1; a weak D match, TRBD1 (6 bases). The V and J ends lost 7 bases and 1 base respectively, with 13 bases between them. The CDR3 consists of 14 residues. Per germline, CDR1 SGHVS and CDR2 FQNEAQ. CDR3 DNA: TGTGCCAGCACCGTTCGAGGGGGGAACACTGAAGCTTTCTTT. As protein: CASTVRGGNTEAFF.

The CDR3 loop reads CASSPRTDSHTGELFF. As DNA, the CDR3 is TGTGCCAGCAGTCCCCGAACGGACAGCCACACCGGGGAGCTGTTTTTT. The chain carries TRBV6-4 and TRBJ2-2, with D perhaps TRBD1 (6 bases). The germline V and J ends were trimmed by 5 bases and 3 bases, with 16 bases remaining between them. CDR3 length equals 16 residues. Germline V CDR1 and CDR2: MRHNA, SNTAGT.